These T cell receptor beta chains were read from a single sample in a study of T-cell memory formation after mild COVID-19. TCRdb recomputed calls from the 5' RACE reads with MiXCR, one row per CDR3 protein. The repertoire holds some 50,000 distinct CDR3 sequences, with more than 10% as singletons. Sequencing was performed on PBMCs or a T cell subset sorted from them (not recorded which). Source of these receptors: a man between 18 and 35 years old who had mild COVID-19 (a few samples of this study predate the infection). Cell type and time point are not known. Each CDR3 is given with its conserved first and last residue. Each record gives: V gene, clone size, J gene, D gene, CDR3 DNA, CDR3 protein. D genes are given only for firm matches. Some rows mark clone size as missing; the rest say once, few, many or name a class of expanded clone.

v_call: TRBV5-1; clone_size: medium-sized; j_call: TRBJ2-5; d_call: -; cdr3_nt: TGTGCCAGCAGCTTAGAGGAGACCCAGTACTTC; cdr3_aa: CASSLEETQYF
v_call: TRBV2; clone_size: few; j_call: TRBJ2-6; d_call: TRBD1; cdr3_nt: TGTGCCAGCAGTGAAGCAACGGTCAGGACAGGGGCACCCTCTGGGGCCAACGTCCTGACTTTC; cdr3_aa: CASSEATVRTGAPSGANVLTF
v_call: TRBV7-7; clone_size: few; j_call: TRBJ2-3; d_call: TRBD1; cdr3_nt: TGTGCTAGCAGCTCGATCGGGACAGGGGGCGCTAAATCCGCAGATACGCAGTATTTT; cdr3_aa: CASSSIGTGGAKSADTQYF
v_call: TRBV4-3; clone_size: -; j_call: TRBJ1-2; d_call: TRBD1; cdr3_nt: TGCGCCAGCAGCCAAGATCGAGGGGGCGGAAATGGCTACACCTTC; cdr3_aa: CASSQDRGGGNGYTF
v_call: TRBV6-1; clone_size: few; j_call: TRBJ1-2; d_call: TRBD1; cdr3_nt: TGTGCCAGCAGTGAATCAGGGCAGGGGGCTGGTGGCTACACCTTC; cdr3_aa: CASSESGQGAGGYTF
v_call: TRBV7-2; clone_size: many; j_call: TRBJ1-1; d_call: -; cdr3_nt: TGTGCCAGCAGCTTAGCGGGGCAGGGCTTGAACACTGAAGCTTTCTTT; cdr3_aa: CASSLAGQGLNTEAFF
v_call: TRBV2; clone_size: few; j_call: TRBJ1-2; d_call: -; cdr3_nt: TGTGCCAGCAGGGCCGGGGGAGATTATGGCTACACCTTC; cdr3_aa: CASRAGGDYGYTF
v_call: TRBV7-6; clone_size: few; j_call: TRBJ1-6; d_call: TRBD1; cdr3_nt: TGTGCCAGCAGACCGACAGGGTTCAGGGATTCACCCCTCCACTTT; cdr3_aa: CASRPTGFRDSPLHF
v_call: TRBV18; clone_size: -; j_call: TRBJ2-5; d_call: -; cdr3_nt: TGTGCCAGCTCACCCGAAACGTTCAGAGAGACCCAGTACTTC; cdr3_aa: CASSPETFRETQYF
v_call: TRBV5-1; clone_size: -; j_call: TRBJ1-2; d_call: -; cdr3_nt: TGCGCCAGCAGCTTGGCGAGAGGGGGGAAGAATGGCTACACCTTC; cdr3_aa: CASSLARGGKNGYTF